These 29 T cell receptor beta chains originate from one sample sequenced in a study of vaccination and CD4 T cells after COVID-19. No cognate antigen is known for these TCRs. Sequencing of DNA taken from cultured CD4+ T cells relied on the Oncomine TCR Beta short-read assay. TCRdb ran MiXCR on the PCR reads and lists one entry per CDR3 protein. The sample contains 15,000 or so distinct CDR3 sequences, 35% to 45% of which appear only once. Treatment reported: 10-day PBMC culture with coronavirus spike peptide pools or control peptides (ViraFEST assay). The material was CD4+ T cells from blood, cultured in vitro, obtained before SARS-CoV-2 vaccination. The receptor source for this set is a human donor who received a COVID-19 vaccine.

The V gene is TRBV6-1, the J gene TRBJ1-2; 7 bases are a match to TRBD1. V shed 4 bases, J shed 1 base, and the junction held 6 bases outside the gene matches. The CDR3 has 15 residues. Germline V CDR1 and CDR2: MNHNS, SASEGT. DNA of the CDR3: TGTGCCAGCAGTGCCCGACAGGGCGGTAACTATGGCTACACCTTC. It codes for CASSARQGGNYGYTF.

This chain connects TRBV4-2 to TRBJ2-1; D might be TRBD1 (6 bases). Per the germline V gene, CDR1 is LGHNA and CDR2 is YNFKEQ. V lost 1 base and J lost 6, with 13 bases in between. This CDR3 is 15 amino acids long. The CDR3 coding sequence is TGTGCCAGCAGCCAAGTTCCAGGGGTGACCAATGAGCAGTTCTTC. Its protein is CASSQVPGVTNEQFF.

The V gene is TRBV7-8, the J gene TRBJ1-6, with 8 bases matching TRBD1. V lost 3 bases and J lost 8; bases outside the gene matches: 6. CDR1 is SGHVS and CDR2 is FQNEAQ in the germline V gene. The CDR3 runs 15 residues. The CDR3 reads CASSFGAGGDSPLHF. The DNA for the CDR3 is TGTGCCAGCAGCTTCGGGGCAGGGGGCGATTCACCCCTCCACTTT. Full variable domain (remainder filled in from reference TRBV7-8 and TRBJ1-6): GAGVSQSPRYKVAKRGQDVALRCDPISGHVSLFWYQQALGQGPEFLTYFQNEAQLDKSGLPSDRFFAERPEGSVSTLKIQRTQQEDSAVYLCASSFGAGGDSPLHFGNGTRLTVT.

The V and J genes are TRBV27 and TRBJ2-7; D gene uncertain. V lost 7 bases and J lost 5, with 12 bases in between. From germline, CDR1 is MNHEY and CDR2 SMNVEV (reference sequence). The CDR3 length is 12 residues. The CDR3 spells CASTFQDDEQYF. The DNA of the CDR3 is TGTGCCAGCACGTTCCAGGACGACGAGCAGTACTTC.

Notes on this clonotype: A much bigger clone sits one base away, suggesting this may be a read error. Because it lacks the conserved phenylalanine or tryptophan at the end, this CDR3 is likely a read error. The rearrangement joins TRBV24-1 to TRBJ1-2; TRBD1 is a possible D gene (6 bases). The V gene's germline CDR1 is KGHDR and CDR2 SFDVKD. The CDR3 sequence is 14 residues long. Trimming took 4 bases from V and 4 from J, leaving 12 bases between them. The CDR3 spells CATSDSGQPYGYTY. Written as DNA, the CDR3 is TGTGCCACCAGTGACTCGGGACAACCCTATGGCTACACCTAC.

The CDR3 loop reads CASSGSGGALETQYF. The CDR3 DNA reads as TGTGCCAGCAGTGGGAGCGGGGGGGCCTTGGAGACCCAGTACTTC. The gene calls are TRBV25-1 and TRBJ2-5, with TRBD2 matching over 10 bases. The V gene's germline CDR1 is MGHDK and CDR2 SYGVNS. The CDR3 contains 15 residues. Unmatched junction bases numbered 7, after V lost 4 bases and J lost 5 bases.

The chain carries TRBV10-1 and TRBJ1-3, with D uncertain. Between the trimmed V and J ends, which lost 4 bases and 0 bases, there was a span of 13 bases. Germline loops: CDR1 WNHNN, CDR2 SYGVQD (reference sequence). This CDR3 comprises 16 residues. The CDR3 sequence: CASSAGEGPSGNTIYF. CDR3 in DNA: TGCGCCAGCAGTGCGGGTGAAGGGCCCTCTGGAAACACCATATATTTT.

The chain has TRBV6-1 and TRBJ1-5; TRBD1 is a possible D gene (5 bases). Germline CDR1 is MNHNS and CDR2 is SASEGT. The CDR3 sequence is 14 residues long. Trimming removed 4 bases from V and 7 bases from J, with 14 bases in between. The CDR3 DNA follows: TGTGCCAGCAGTGTTGTCGGGGCTCAACAGCCCCAGCATTTT. It specifies CASSVVGAQQPQHF.

CDR3 loop: CASSKEERGLANTGERFF. CDR3 DNA sequence: TGTGCCAGCAGCAAAGAGGAAAGGGGCCTCGCGAACACCGGGGAGCGGTTTTTT. V usage is TRBV21-1 and J usage is TRBJ2-2; the D segment call TRBD1 is taken from the table without a DNA check. TRBV21-1 is listed as a pseudogene. The CDR3 runs to 18 residues.

This chain uses TRBV19 with TRBJ1-6, with unresolved D. With 6 bases removed from V and 7 bases from J, the gap between germline ends came to 22 bases. The CDR3 runs 17 residues. Per germline, CDR1 LNHDA and CDR2 SQIVND (reference sequence). The CDR3 DNA is TGTGCCAGTAGCCGCAACCCCCCGGGTGGTGGGAATTCACCCCTCCACTTT. Its protein product is CASSRNPPGGGNSPLHF.

The table lists this clonotype with a few counts. The rearrangement links TRBV19 to TRBJ2-3, with D tentatively TRBD2 (6 bases). V gave up 6 bases and J gave up 7 bases, with 20 bases separating them. Looked up from germline, CDR1 is LNHDA and CDR2 is SQIVND (reference sequence). The CDR3 has 15 residues. The CDR3: CASSPSAGRSNTQYF. CDR3 bases: TGTGCCAGTAGCCCCAGTGCGGGGCGGTCGAATACGCAGTATTTT.

The genes are TRBV29-1 and TRBJ2-7; no reliable D call. The CDR3 has 11 residues. Germline V lookup: CDR1 SQVTM, CDR2 ANQGSEA. The V gene lost 5 bases and the J gene lost 1 base, with 6 bases spanning the gap. The DNA for the CDR3 is TGCAGCGTTCTGGTGTCCTACGAGCAGTACTTC. Translation gives CSVLVSYEQYF.

A few counts support this clonotype. The chain recombines TRBV12-3 or TRBV12-4 with TRBJ1-2; D might be TRBD1 (5 bases). The CDR3 loop spans 12 amino acids. V was trimmed by 7 bases and J by 8 bases, leaving 14 bases between them. CDR3: CASNGPGLGYTF. In nucleotides, the CDR3 is TGTGCCAGCAATGGGCCAGGGCTAGGCTACACCTTC.

This clonotype was seen a handful of times. The chain carries TRBV6-2 or TRBV6-3 and TRBJ1-1; no reliable D call. CDR1 and CDR2 (germline): MNHEY, SVGEGT. The ends were cut back, 5 bases at V and 0 bases at J, with 10 bases in the middle. This CDR3 spans 14 amino acids. CDR3 DNA sequence: TGTGCCAGCAGTAACAGTAGGCTGAACACTGAAGCTTTCTTT. Amino acid sequence: CASSNSRLNTEAFF.

This clonotype was found a few times. This CDR3 is CASSIQGNTEAFF. In DNA, the CDR3 is TGTGCCAGTAGTATTCAGGGGAACACTGAAGCTTTCTTT. The V call is TRBV19, the J call TRBJ1-1; D might be TRBD1 (5 bases). Germline values: CDR1 LNHDA, CDR2 SQIVND (reference sequence). CDR3 length: 13 amino acids. The V and J ends lost 3 bases and 1 base respectively, with 6 bases between them.

This clonotype was detected a few times. This chain joins TRBV24-1 and TRBJ2-5; 12 bases match TRBD2. The germline CDR1 and CDR2 sequences are KGHDR and SFDVKD. CDR3 length: 15 amino acids. V trimming: 5 bases; J trimming: 5 bases; junction bases outside the gene matches: 5. CDR3 DNA: TGTGCCACCAGTGCTGGACTAGCGGGATTGGAGACCCAGTACTTC. This gives the protein CATSAGLAGLETQYF.

The V gene is TRBV7-9, the J gene TRBJ1-1; D may be TRBD1 (5 bases). This CDR3 is 15 amino acids long. The ends were cut back, 5 bases at V and 4 bases at J, with 17 bases in the middle. The germline CDR1 and CDR2 sequences are SEHNR and FQNEAQ (reference sequence). CDR3 nucleotides: TGTGCCAGCAGCCCCCGACAGAAGAGGGGCACTGAAGCTTTCTTT. It yields the protein CASSPRQKRGTEAFF.

This clonotype turned up a few times. The chain has TRBV11-2 and TRBJ1-2, with 12 bases lining up with TRBD1. CDR3 length: 20 amino acids. Trimming removed 5 bases from V and 3 bases from J; junction bases left unmatched: 19. Germline CDR1 is SGHAT and CDR2 is FQNNGV. The CDR3, as DNA: TGTGCCAGCAGCACCAAACCGTTAAGGGACAGGGGGCGTTCCGACTATGGCTACACCTTC. This translates into CASSTKPLRDRGRSDYGYTF.

This clonotype has more than one count but fewer than ten. V usage is TRBV20-1 and J usage is TRBJ1-1; D unclear. This CDR3 contains 12 residues. Germline CDR1 DFQATT, CDR2 SNEGSKA (reference sequence). With 6 bases removed from V and 0 bases from J, the gap between germline ends came to 8 bases. This CDR3 reads CSATALNTEAFF. Here the CDR3 DNA reads TGCAGTGCCACCGCCTTGAACACTGAAGCTTTCTTT.

A few counts support this clonotype. The V and J genes are TRBV2 and TRBJ1-1; weak D call: TRBD1 (6 bases). CDR1 is SNHLY and CDR2 is FYNNEI in the germline V gene. CDR3 length: 12 amino acids. Trimming took 7 bases from V and 8 from J, leaving 14 bases between them. DNA of the CDR3: TGTGCCAGCACGGAGCAGGGGTCAGAAGCTTTCTTT. It specifies CASTEQGSEAFF.

This clonotype was counted a few times. The rearrangement uses TRBV30 and TRBJ2-7; D perhaps matches TRBD2 (5 bases). This CDR3 spans 15 amino acids. CDR1 is GTSNPN, CDR2 SVGIG, per germline (reference sequence). Trimming took 5 bases from V and 5 from J, leaving 22 bases between them. The DNA for the CDR3 is TGTGCCTGGGGGCCAAGACCCGGGGAAATGCACGAGCAGTACTTC. Amino acids: CAWGPRPGEMHEQYF.

The chain uses TRBV2 and TRBJ2-5; no clear D gene. CDR3 length: 15 residues. The germline CDR1 and CDR2 sequences are SNHLY and FYNNEI. Trimming stripped 6 bases from V and 0 bases from J, with 14 bases between. CDR3 sequence: CASRRTGRNQETQYF. DNA of the CDR3: TGTGCCAGCAGAAGAACTGGACGCAACCAAGAGACCCAGTACTTC.

This clonotype was counted between two and nine times. CDR3 in DNA: TGCAGTGCTAGAACCACAGGGGGCCGGAATCAGCCCCAGCATTTT. Translated, it gives CSARTTGGRNQPQHF. V is TRBV20-1 and J is TRBJ1-5; 9 bases align to TRBD1. V lost 2 bases to trimming and J lost 4 bases; unmatched junction nucleotides: 6. The CDR3 is made up of 15 amino acids. Germline V gives CDR1 DFQATT, CDR2 SNEGSKA (reference sequence).

The chain carries TRBV5-6 and TRBJ1-5, with TRBD1 as a possible D gene (6 bases). Germline V gives CDR1 SGHDT, CDR2 YYEEEE. This CDR3 comprises 15 residues. Trimming removed 0 bases from V and 1 base from J, with 8 bases in between. CDR3 in DNA: TGTGCCAGCAGCTTGGCGGGGGCGAGCAATCAGCCCCAGCATTTT. It codes for CASSLAGASNQPQHF.

The chain joins TRBV6-1 to TRBJ1-1; D is perhaps TRBD1 (5 bases). Germline V gene data show CDR1 as MNHNS and CDR2 as SASEGT. V gave up 1 base and J gave up 3 bases, with 12 bases separating them. CDR3 length: 15 amino acids. CDR3 coding DNA: TGTGCCAGCAGTGAAGATTTAGGGGCTGACACTGAAGCTTTCTTT. Translation: CASSEDLGADTEAFF.

This clonotype qualifies as large. The chain couples TRBV30 to TRBJ1-1; possibly TRBD1 for D (5 bases). V was trimmed by 1 base and J by 3 bases, leaving 21 bases between them. This CDR3 is built from 17 residues. Looked up from germline, CDR1 is GTSNPN and CDR2 is SVGIG (reference sequence). The CDR3 DNA is TGTGCCTGGAGTGACGGGACGTACGATTTACTAGACACTGAAGCTTTCTTT. Protein sequence: CAWSDGTYDLLDTEAFF.

V gene TRBV24-1 combines with J gene TRBJ1-2, with 8 bases matching TRBD1. The CDR3 covers 13 residues. The V segment lost 8 bases and the J segment 7 bases; nucleotides outside the gene matches: 8. Looked up from germline, CDR1 is KGHDR and CDR2 is SFDVKD. Here the CDR3 reads CATKRDRLSGYTF. In DNA form, the CDR3 reads TGTGCCACCAAACGGGACAGGCTTTCTGGCTACACCTTC.

This clonotype was picked up a small number of times. The chain couples TRBV20-1 to TRBJ2-3, with 9 bases lining up with TRBD2. The CDR3 loop spans 15 amino acids. J lost 2 bases, V lost 3 bases, and 6 bases had no gene match. Germline lookup yields CDR1 DFQATT and CDR2 SNEGSKA (reference sequence). The CDR3 bases are TGCAGTGCTAGTGCTAGCGGGGACCCCACAGATACGCAGTATTTT. Protein product: CSASASGDPTDTQYF.

In this sample, this clonotype turned up a few times. The chain couples TRBV30 to TRBJ1-3, with D possibly being TRBD1 (6 bases). The germline V and J ends were trimmed by 2 bases and 3 bases, with 17 bases remaining between them. The germline gives CDR1 GTSNPN, CDR2 SVGIG (reference sequence). The CDR3 totals 16 residues. This chain's CDR3 is CAWSYTSGAHGNTIYF. CDR3 nucleotides: TGTGCCTGGAGTTACACGTCGGGGGCGCATGGAAACACCATATATTTT.